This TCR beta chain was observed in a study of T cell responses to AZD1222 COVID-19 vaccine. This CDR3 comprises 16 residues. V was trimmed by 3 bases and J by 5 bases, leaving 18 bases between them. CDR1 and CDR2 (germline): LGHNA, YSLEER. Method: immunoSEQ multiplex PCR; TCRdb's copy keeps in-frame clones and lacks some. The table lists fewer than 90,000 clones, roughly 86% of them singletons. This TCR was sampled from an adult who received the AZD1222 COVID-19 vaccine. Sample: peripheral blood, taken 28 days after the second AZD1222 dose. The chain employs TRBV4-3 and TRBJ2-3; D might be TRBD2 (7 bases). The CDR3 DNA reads TGCGCCAGCAGCCACCGAGTCAGGGGAGGGGTAGATACGCAGTATTTT. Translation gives CASSHRVRGGVDTQYF.